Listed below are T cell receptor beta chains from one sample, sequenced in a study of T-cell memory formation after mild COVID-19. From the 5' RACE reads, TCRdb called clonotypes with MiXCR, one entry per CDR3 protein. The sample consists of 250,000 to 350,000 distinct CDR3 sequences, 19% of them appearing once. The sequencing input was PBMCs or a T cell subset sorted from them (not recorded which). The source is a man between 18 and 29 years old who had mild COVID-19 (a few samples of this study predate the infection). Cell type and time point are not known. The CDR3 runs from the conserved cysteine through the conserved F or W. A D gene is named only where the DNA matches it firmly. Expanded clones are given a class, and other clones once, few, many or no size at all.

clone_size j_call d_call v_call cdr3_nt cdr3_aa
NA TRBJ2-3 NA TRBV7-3 TGTGCCAGCAGCCGAACCATGGGAGATACGCAGTATTTT CASSRTMGDTQYF
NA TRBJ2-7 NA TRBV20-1 TGCAGTGCTAGAGATAACCTAGACTCCTACGAGCAGTACTTC CSARDNLDSYEQYF
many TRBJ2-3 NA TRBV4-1 TGCGCCAGCAGCCAAGAACAAGGTCCTAGCACAGATACGCAGTATTTT CASSQEQGPSTDTQYF
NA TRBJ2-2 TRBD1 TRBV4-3 TGCGCCAGCAGCCAAGAATCCTCAGGGGGATACACCGGGGAGCTGTTTTTT CASSQESSGGYTGELFF
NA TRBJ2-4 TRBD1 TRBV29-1 TGCAGCGTTGAAGACCCAGCTACAGGGGTAAACATTCAGTACTTC CSVEDPATGVNIQYF
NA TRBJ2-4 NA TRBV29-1 TGCAGCGTTGAAGAGGGACCTCGGGACATTCAGTACTTC CSVEEGPRDIQYF
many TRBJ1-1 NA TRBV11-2 TGTGCCAGCAGCTTTACGTCGGCGACTGAAGCTTTCTTT CASSFTSATEAFF
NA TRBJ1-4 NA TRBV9 TGTGCCAGCAGCGGACCCGATGGGGGCATAAATGAAAAACTGTTTTTT CASSGPDGGINEKLFF
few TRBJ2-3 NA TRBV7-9 TGTGCCAGCAGCTACTTCCAGGGGGGGCGCGTCGCAGATACGCAGTATTTT CASSYFQGGRVADTQYF
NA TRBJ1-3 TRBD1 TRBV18 TGTGCCAGCTCACTCGGGACAGGAGGAGTTACTGGAAACACCATATATTTT CASSLGTGGVTGNTIYF
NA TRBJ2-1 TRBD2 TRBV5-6 TGTGCCAGCAGCTTGGCCCCGGGGGGCAATGAGCAGTTCTTC CASSLAPGGNEQFF